One sample yielded the 20 T cell receptor beta chains listed below, sequenced in a study of cytomegalovirus exposure and HLA in healthy donors. The PCR employed 60 Vbeta primers together with 13 Jbeta primers. The table came from immunoSEQ multiplex PCR; TCRdb's copy has only in-frame clones and leaves some out. The repertoire consists of about 88,000 clones, with 65% to 80% occurring once and the leading ten covering more than 15%. The sample comprised PBMCs. These receptors were taken from a young woman in good health and CMV-seropositive.

The V gene is TRBV9, the J gene TRBJ2-1, with D possibly matching TRBD1 (6 bases). There are 15 residues in the CDR3. Germline V gene data show CDR1 as SGDLS and CDR2 as YYNGEE. The germline V and J ends were trimmed by 2 bases and 5 bases, with 14 bases remaining between them. The CDR3 loop reads CASSVSPDSHNEQFF. The CDR3 DNA is TGTGCCAGCAGCGTCTCCCCGGACAGCCACAATGAGCAGTTCTTC.

Only a few counts were recorded for this clone. The rearrangement links TRBV6-1 to TRBJ2-7; no firm D call. CDR1 and CDR2 from the germline V gene are MNHNS and SASEGT. Trimming stripped 5 bases from V and 7 bases from J, with 9 bases between. CDR3 length: 11 amino acids. The CDR3 coding sequence is TGTGCCAGCAGTTACCCCGAGGAGCAGTACTTC. Translation: CASSYPEEQYF.

This chain connects TRBV4-1 to TRBJ2-7; a possible D gene is TRBD2 (5 bases). Germline V gives CDR1 MGHRA, CDR2 YSYEKL. The V end lost 2 bases, the J end lost 7 bases, and 6 bases lay between the germline ends. This CDR3 region has 11 residues. As DNA, the CDR3 is TGCGCCAGCAGCCAATCGGGGGAGCAGTACTTC. Protein sequence: CASSQSGEQYF.

The chain has TRBV5-1 and TRBJ2-1; TRBD2 matches at 9 bases. The CDR3 has 14 residues. With V trimmed by 4 bases and J by 5 bases, 4 bases remained unmatched. Germline V gene data show CDR1 as SGHRS and CDR2 as YFSETQ. This CDR3 is CASSLRTSDNEQFF. CDR3 nucleotides: TGCGCCAGCAGCCTCCGGACTAGCGACAATGAGCAGTTCTTC.

J is TRBJ2-7 and V is TRBV4-3, with TRBD2 matching over 9 bases. The CDR3 runs to 15 residues. With 3 bases clipped from V and 3 bases from J, the junction kept 6 bases outside the gene matches. CDR1 is LGHNA, CDR2 YSLEER, per germline. The CDR3 nucleotides are TGCGCCAGCAGCCAGGCGACTAGCGGCATCTACGAGCAGTACTTC. Protein sequence: CASSQATSGIYEQYF.

This rearrangement joins TRBV2 to TRBJ1-1; no reliable D call. V lost 7 bases, J lost 1 base, and 16 bases lay in between. This CDR3 is 15 amino acids long. Germline assignment: CDR1 SNHLY and CDR2 FYNNEI. As DNA, the CDR3 is TGTGCCAGCACGGGATCAAGGCAGCCGAACACTGAAGCTTTCTTT. As protein: CASTGSRQPNTEAFF.

The chain recombines TRBV5-6 with TRBJ2-6; TRBD1 agrees at 7 bases. The CDR3 runs to 18 residues. The V gene end was trimmed by 0 bases and the J gene end by 0 bases; junction bases not matched to a gene: 6. From germline, CDR1 is SGHDT and CDR2 YYEEEE. This CDR3 is CASSLGTGRISGANVLTF. The DNA of the CDR3 is TGTGCCAGCAGCTTGGGGACAGGTCGTATCTCTGGGGCCAACGTCCTGACTTTC.

As to this clone: One end of the junction does not line up with germline, which may come from a read error. The chain recombines TRBV2 with TRBJ1-2; 7 nucleotides line up with TRBD1. This CDR3 comprises 13 residues. Germline lookup yields CDR1 SNHLY and CDR2 FYNNEI. CDR3 in amino acids: CANSEKGAYGYTF. The CDR3 DNA sequence: TGTGCCAACAGTGAAAAGGGGGCCTATGGCTACACCTTC.

The gene calls are TRBV4-3 and TRBJ2-7; 11 bases line up with TRBD2. The DNA end is a closer match to TRBJ2-1, so the J assignment may be wrong. CDR3 length: 15 amino acids. Per the germline V gene, CDR1 is LGHNA and CDR2 is YSLEER. CDR3 region: CASSQVAGGLDEQFF. DNA of the CDR3: TGCGCCAGCAGCCAAGTAGCGGGGGGGCTAGATGAGCAGTTCTTC.

The CDR3 spells CASSVYSGSSYEQYF. In DNA form, the CDR3 reads TGTGCCAGTAGTGTCTATAGCGGGAGCTCCTACGAGCAGTACTTC. This chain connects TRBV19 to TRBJ2-5; 9 nucleotides line up with TRBD2. The J call is uncertain, as TRBJ2-7 better fits the DNA end. The germline V gene encodes CDR1 LNHDA and CDR2 SQIVND (reference sequence). This CDR3 has 15 amino acids.

The V and J genes are TRBV4-3 and TRBJ2-3; D ambiguous. V lost 0 bases, J lost 6 bases, and 13 bases lay in between. Looked up from germline, CDR1 is LGHNA and CDR2 is YSLEER. The CDR3 consists of 15 residues. CDR3: CASSQERHLRDTQYF. CDR3 nucleotides: TGCGCCAGCAGCCAAGAAAGGCACCTGCGGGATACGCAGTATTTT.

Regarding this clone: A read error may produce the germline difference seen at one junction end. The gene calls are TRBV7-9 and TRBJ1-2, with D perhaps matching TRBD1 (6 bases). CDR3 size: 13 residues. Looked up from germline, CDR1 is SEHNR and CDR2 is FQNEAQ (reference sequence). This CDR3 reads CSSSLDRNYGYTF. The CDR3 bases are TGTTCCAGCAGCTTAGACAGGAACTATGGCTACACCTTC.

A few counts support this clone. The chain links TRBV7-2 to TRBJ1-2, with TRBD1 matching 7 bases. V gave up 4 bases and J gave up 11 bases; unmatched junction bases: 13. The CDR3 is made up of 14 amino acids. Germline V lookup: CDR1 SGHTA, CDR2 FQGNSA. DNA of the CDR3: TGTGCCAGCAGCTCCACCAGGACAGGATCGGAATACACCTTC. The encoded protein is CASSSTRTGSEYTF.

The chain uses TRBV20-1 and TRBJ1-1; no definite D call. Deletions cut 0 bases from V and 7 bases from J, with 6 bases between. CDR1 and CDR2 (germline): DFQATT, SNEGSKA (reference sequence). This CDR3 has 11 amino acids. CDR3 amino acids: CSAREWLEAFF. The DNA for the CDR3 is TGCAGTGCTAGAGAGTGGCTTGAAGCTTTCTTT.

This clone was picked up a small number of times. DNA for the CDR3: TGTGCCAGCAGCGGACTAGGAACAGATACGCAGTATTTT. This gives the protein CASSGLGTDTQYF. The chain employs TRBV2 and TRBJ2-3, with TRBD2 matching 7 bases. The CDR3 is made up of 13 amino acids. Germline V lookup: CDR1 SNHLY, CDR2 FYNNEI. V trimming: 6 bases; J trimming: 3 bases; junction bases outside the gene matches: 3.

This rearrangement joins TRBV7-3 to TRBJ1-3; D gene unclear. This CDR3 spans 16 amino acids. In germline, CDR1 is SGHTA, CDR2 FQGTGA. With 2 bases removed from V and 0 bases from J, the gap between germline ends came to 11 bases. CDR3 sequence reads: CASSLVTAGSGNTIYF. The CDR3 nucleotides are TGTGCCAGCAGCTTAGTAACAGCCGGCTCTGGAAACACCATATATTTT.

The rearrangement links TRBV18 to TRBJ1-1, with D perhaps matching TRBD1 (6 bases). The length of the CDR3 is 13 residues. Germline assignment: CDR1 KGHSH and CDR2 LQKENI. V lost 6 bases and J 8 bases, leaving 16 bases between the germline ends. DNA of the CDR3: TGTGCCAGCTCGCCTCAGCCCCAGGGGGAAGCTTTCTTT. Protein product: CASSPQPQGEAFF.

This clone was seen more than once but under ten times. The genes are TRBV9 and TRBJ1-1; D not resolved. Trimming removed 0 bases from V and 0 bases from J, with 3 bases in between. The germline V gene has CDR1 SGDLS and CDR2 YYNGEE. The CDR3 length is 13 residues. In DNA form, the CDR3 reads TGTGCCAGCAGCGTAGCTATGAACACTGAAGCTTTCTTT. Translated: CASSVAMNTEAFF.

Concerning this clone itself: Germline is not matched at one junction end, which may reflect a read error. The CDR3 region has the DNA TGTGCCAGCAGCCCCAGACAGGAACTACTCTTC. This sequence encodes CASSPRQELLF. The rearrangement links TRBV7-9 to TRBJ2-7, with TRBD1 as a possible D gene (6 bases). The CDR3 sequence is 11 residues long. Germline V CDR1 and CDR2: SEHNR, FQNEAQ (reference sequence).

J is TRBJ2-4 and V is TRBV2, with 10 bases aligning to TRBD1. Germline CDR1 reads SNHLY; CDR2 reads FYNNEI. V shed 7 bases, J shed 0 bases, and the junction held 24 bases outside the gene matches. The CDR3 has 22 residues. As DNA, the CDR3 is TGTGCCAGCACCGAGCGTCTTGGGGGACAGGGGAAGGATGGGACAGCCAAAAACATTCAGTACTTC. Translated, it gives CASTERLGGQGKDGTAKNIQYF.